This TCR beta chain stems from a study of OX40 agonist ivuxolimab in advanced cancers. The overall study: An agonistic human IgG2 monoclonal antibody against OX40 (CD134) was given.

The sample holds one count of this clone. V lost 3 bases and J 3 bases, leaving 14 bases between the germline ends. This CDR3 has 15 amino acids. Per germline, CDR1 KGHSH and CDR2 LQKENI. The table came from immunoSEQ multiplex PCR; TCRdb's copy has only in-frame clones and leaves some out. In the table there are about 85,000 clones, about 86% of which are singletons. The specimen comprised CD4+ or CD8+ T cells sorted from blood, sampled in a trial of the OX40 agonist ivuxolimab. V usage is TRBV18 and J usage is TRBJ1-1; perhaps TRBD1 as D (5 bases). The origin of this receptor is an adult with an advanced solid tumor such as melanoma, head and neck, liver or kidney cancer. This CDR3 reads CASSPGGGVHTEAFF. CDR3 bases: TGTGCCAGCTCACCGGGGGGAGGGGTGCACACTGAAGCTTTCTTT.